This T cell receptor (beta chain) was identified during a study of blood T cell repertoires in COVID-19. Background on the study: The analysed material was cDNA or gDNA that came from T cells, B-cell-depleted T cells, or PBMCs.

As processed by the authors: Reference gene primer amplification gave estimated nucleated cell counts. Assay used: immunoSEQ multiplex PCR; TCRdb lists only in-frame clones, some missing. From that table come the V and J calls and clone size; the DNA was used to work out D and trimming. The sample yields fewer than 350,000 clones, approximately 91% seen once. Participants came from roughly 25 US areas, aged about 18 to 95 years. Allocation to cohorts depended on clinical history reported by the participants. This sequence originates from a woman between 40 and 50 years old who had recovered from COVID-19. The sequenced material came from PBMCs or T cells enriched from blood (not recorded which).

The CDR3 bases are TGCGCCAGCAGCCAACAAACCACAGGGACGAACACTGAAGCTTTCTTT. This codes for CASSQQTTGTNTEAFF. This sequence joins TRBV5-1 and TRBJ1-1, with D possibly matching TRBD1 (6 bases). This CDR3 is built from 16 residues. V lost 4 bases, J lost 1 base, and 17 bases lay in between. CDR1 SGHRS and CDR2 YFSETQ come from the germline V gene.